This entry lists 23 T cell receptor beta chains sequenced from one sample in a study of regulatory T cells in long-lasting Graves disease. Arm-PCR of CDR3 regions with iRepertoire HTBI primers generated TCR beta libraries. From the multiplex PCR reads, TCRdb called clonotypes with MiXCR, one entry per CDR3 protein. The sample holds some 250,000 distinct CDR3 sequences, 15% to 20% seen once. Time point in this sample: newly diagnosed GD, antithyroid drugs for less than 3 months. Making the TCR library involved RNA that had been extracted from PBMCs. The same sample was also used in a study of T cells in Graves' hyperthyroidism and ophthalmopathy.

The input for sequencing was peripheral blood mononuclear cells (PBMCs), taken at new diagnosis, from a patient treated with antithyroid drugs. The receptors originated from a woman in her thirties with Graves disease.

In regard to this clonotype: Being one base from a much bigger clone, this may be a read error. The chain couples TRBV6-1 to TRBJ1-5; D is uncertain. The CDR3 loop spans 15 amino acids. The germline V and J ends were trimmed by 7 bases and 4 bases, with 17 bases remaining between them. Germline V gene lookup returns CDR1 MNHNS and CDR2 SASEGT. The chain's CDR3 is CASIGSHVRNQPQHF. As DNA, the CDR3 is TGTGCCAGCATCGGATCCCACGTGCGAAATCAGCCCCAGCATTTT.

This clonotype has a count of ten or more. V and J are TRBV20-1 and TRBJ2-1; D is unresolved. Germline lookup yields CDR1 DFQATT and CDR2 SNEGSKA (reference sequence). The CDR3 has 13 amino acids. The V and J ends lost 5 bases and 5 bases respectively, with 13 bases between them. CDR3 in amino acids: CSAYTFTDNEQFF. The CDR3 DNA follows: TGCAGTGCTTATACGTTCACAGACAATGAGCAGTTCTTC.

The genes are TRBV6-4 and TRBJ2-2; no reliable D call. There are 15 residues in the CDR3. V gave up 0 bases and J gave up 1 base, with 6 bases separating them. Germline CDR1 reads MRHNA; CDR2 reads SNTAGT. CDR3 amino acids: CASSDSIGNTGELFF. In DNA, the CDR3 is TGTGCCAGCAGTGACTCGATAGGGAACACCGGGGAGCTGTTTTTT.

This clonotype was picked up one time. The chain uses TRBV19 and TRBJ2-3; TRBD2 might be the D (7 bases). The CDR3 is made up of 16 amino acids. V was cut by 5 bases and J by 4 bases, with 19 bases left in between. In germline, CDR1 is LNHDA, CDR2 SQIVND (reference sequence). CDR3 sequence reads: CASSSAGVGGPDTQYF. Here the CDR3 DNA reads TGTGCCAGTAGTTCCGCGGGAGTGGGGGGGCCAGATACGCAGTATTTT.

As for this clonotype: With a much larger clone just one base away, this may be a read error. The rearrangement uses TRBV7-6 and TRBJ2-2, with D unclear. CDR3 size: 14 residues. Trimming left V 0 bases short and J 1 base short, with 3 bases between. Germline CDR1 is SGHVS and CDR2 is FNYEAQ. The CDR3 reads CASSLAGNTGELFF. CDR3 coding DNA: TGTGCCAGCAGCTTAGCAGGGAACACCGGGGAGCTGTTTTTT.

This clonotype was seen more than once but under ten times. The chain couples TRBV5-5 to TRBJ2-7; 8 bases match TRBD1. V lost 1 base, J lost 3 bases, and 9 bases stayed unmatched. CDR3 length: 16 amino acids. CDR1 SGHKS and CDR2 YYEKEE come from the germline V gene (reference sequence). CDR3 nucleotides: TGTGCCAGCAGCTTGCCGAGGACAGGGACCTTCTACGAGCAGTACTTC. Protein sequence: CASSLPRTGTFYEQYF.

This clonotype came up many times. The chain links TRBV20-1 to TRBJ2-5; D remains ambiguous. This CDR3 has 11 amino acids. Germline V lookup: CDR1 DFQATT, CDR2 SNEGSKA (reference sequence). Trimming removed 2 bases from V and 5 bases from J, with 6 bases in between. CDR3 residues: CSARKDETQYF. CDR3 DNA: TGCAGTGCTAGAAAGGACGAGACCCAGTACTTC.

In its sample, this clonotype was seen many times. The chain combines TRBV5-1 with TRBJ2-3; 15 nucleotides align to TRBD2. CDR1 is SGHRS, CDR2 YFSETQ, per germline. The CDR3 totals 17 residues. V trimming: 4 bases; J trimming: 5 bases; junction bases outside the gene matches: 8. CDR3 amino acids: CASSTGTSGGMVDTQYF. CDR3 sequence (DNA): TGCGCCAGCAGCACTGGGACTAGCGGGGGGATGGTAGATACGCAGTATTTT.

This clonotype occurred a few times. The chain is built from TRBV18 and TRBJ2-3, with 7 bases lining up with TRBD2. Trimming cost V 4 bases and J 1 base; bases outside gene matches: 11. Germline V gene data show CDR1 as KGHSH and CDR2 as LQKENI. The CDR3 length is 17 residues. This chain's CDR3 is CASSLLGGGGGTDTQYF. Here the CDR3 DNA reads TGTGCCAGCTCACTCCTTGGCGGGGGTGGCGGCACAGATACGCAGTATTTT.

This clonotype was counted only a few times. The chain couples TRBV7-9 to TRBJ2-3; D is unclear. Germline V gives CDR1 SEHNR, CDR2 FQNEAQ (reference sequence). This CDR3 comprises 14 residues. V was cut by 2 bases and J by 1 base, with 7 bases left in between. CDR3 in DNA: TGTGCCAGCAGCTTACAACCAGGCACAGATACGCAGTATTTT. Its protein is CASSLQPGTDTQYF. Together with reference TRBV7-9 and TRBJ2-3, the CDR3 gives the full variable domain: DTGVSQNPRHKITKRGQNVTFRCDPISEHNRLYWYRQTLGQGPEFLTYFQNEAQLEKSRLLSDRFSAERPKGSFSTLEIQRTEQGDSAMYLCASSLQPGTDTQYFGPGTRLTVL.

The table lists this clonotype with many counts. The chain uses TRBV20-1 and TRBJ1-4, with 8 positions matching TRBD1. From germline, CDR1 is DFQATT and CDR2 SNEGSKA (reference sequence). This CDR3 has 13 residues. After removal of 5 bases from V and 8 bases from J, the junction contained 7 bases not matched to a gene. The CDR3 sequence: CSAPGQGDEKLFF. The DNA for the CDR3 is TGCAGTGCTCCCGGACAGGGCGACGAAAAACTGTTTTTT.

This clonotype has a count of ten or more. The rearrangement joins TRBV11-2 to TRBJ2-5; D gene unclear. Germline V gene lookup returns CDR1 SGHAT and CDR2 FQNNGV. The V and J ends lost 7 bases and 0 bases respectively, with 9 bases between them. This CDR3 spans 13 amino acids. CDR3: CASNPAHQETQYF. Here the CDR3 DNA reads TGTGCCAGCAACCCGGCCCACCAAGAGACCCAGTACTTC.

This clonotype was counted only a few times. This sequence joins TRBV12-3 or TRBV12-4 and TRBJ1-5; D ambiguous. Trimming left V 5 bases short and J 5 bases short, with 13 bases between. The CDR3 has 14 residues. The CDR3 DNA reads TGTGCCAGCAGTCCGAGGGAGTTGGATCAGCCCCAGCATTTT. Its protein is CASSPRELDQPQHF.

The chain joins TRBV20-1 to TRBJ1-4, with D possibly TRBD1 on 5 matching bases. The V end lost 5 bases, the J end lost 10 bases, and 26 bases lay between the germline ends. Germline CDR1 is DFQATT and CDR2 is SNEGSKA (reference sequence). The CDR3 runs 16 residues. This chain's CDR3 is CSAGTTPAGRSGKLFF. CDR3 in DNA: TGCAGTGCTGGCACTACCCCCGCAGGGCGTTCGGGAAAACTGTTTTTT.

At least ten counts were recorded for this clonotype. The chain joins TRBV14 to TRBJ2-5; no clear D gene. The CDR3 has 14 amino acids. The germline V gene has CDR1 SGHDN and CDR2 FVKESK. Trimming removed 0 bases at V and 5 bases at J, with 10 bases between. CDR3 nucleotide sequence: TGTGCCAGCAGCCAAGACCGATTTTACGAGACCCAGTACTTC. This gives the protein CASSQDRFYETQYF.

This clonotype came up a few times. V is TRBV6-2 or TRBV6-3 and J is TRBJ2-1, with TRBD1 matching 8 bases. The V gene end was trimmed by 7 bases and the J gene end by 3 bases; junction bases not matched to a gene: 11. The CDR3 length is 16 residues. CDR1 is MNHEY, CDR2 SVGEGT, per germline. The chain's CDR3 is CASIKPGTGYYNEQFF. The CDR3 DNA is TGTGCCAGCATCAAACCCGGGACAGGTTACTACAATGAGCAGTTCTTC.

In its sample, this clonotype was seen many times. The rearrangement links TRBV12-5 to TRBJ1-2; no reliable D call. This CDR3 is 13 amino acids long. Between the trimmed V and J ends, which lost 1 base and 8 bases, there was a span of 11 bases. Germline CDR1 LGHNT, CDR2 FRNRAP. The CDR3: CASGLATTEGYTF. The CDR3 DNA sequence: TGTGCTAGTGGTTTGGCCACTACGGAGGGCTACACCTTC.

This clonotype was detected ten times or more. The chain employs TRBV24-1 and TRBJ2-3; the match to TRBD2 covers 8 bases. V lost 3 bases and J lost 2; bases outside the gene matches: 6. The CDR3 spans 16 residues. Germline CDR1 and CDR2: KGHDR and SFDVKD. DNA for the CDR3: TGTGCCACCAGTGATCCTCGGGAGGGACACACAGATACGCAGTATTTT. Its translation is CATSDPREGHTDTQYF.

At least ten counts were recorded for this clonotype. This chain uses TRBV2 with TRBJ1-2; D not resolved. V was trimmed by 4 bases and J by 4 bases, leaving 13 bases between them. CDR3 length: 14 residues. Germline CDR1 SNHLY, CDR2 FYNNEI. CDR3 in amino acids: CASSANGFSYGYTF. DNA for the CDR3: TGTGCCAGCAGTGCCAATGGGTTTTCCTATGGCTACACCTTC.

This clonotype was counted at least ten times. This chain joins TRBV12-3 or TRBV12-4 and TRBJ1-2, with TRBD1 as a possible D gene (5 bases). Trimming took 8 bases from V and 0 from J, leaving 19 bases between them. The CDR3 has 16 amino acids. CDR3 DNA sequence: TGTGCCAGCTCTAGTTGGGGGGGGGGGACTAACTATGGCTACACCTTC. It is translated as CASSSWGGGTNYGYTF.

This clonotype was observed at least ten times. The junction departs from germline at one end; a sequencing error may be responsible. J is TRBJ2-1 and V is TRBV2; 8 bases fit TRBD2. Germline V gene lookup returns CDR1 SNHLY and CDR2 FYNNEI. This CDR3 has 16 residues. CDR3 region: CATSDGAGGNYNEQFF. As DNA, the CDR3 is TGTGCCACCAGTGATGGGGCGGGGGGTAATTACAATGAGCAGTTCTTC. Complete variable domain (other parts from reference TRBV2 and TRBJ2-1): EPEVTQTPSHQVTQMGQEVILRCVPISNHLYFYWYRQILGQKVEFLVSFYNNEISEKSEIFDDQFSVERPDGSNFTLKIRSTKLEDSAMYFCATSDGAGGNYNEQFFGPGTRLTVL.

This clonotype was picked up a small number of times. A much more abundant neighbour one base away suggests this may be a read error. The chain joins TRBV12-3 or TRBV12-4 to TRBJ1-2, with D maybe TRBD1 (6 bases). The ends were cut back, 7 bases at V and 3 bases at J, with 18 bases in the middle. The CDR3 extends over 15 amino acids. CDR3: CASKPRGGGDYGYTF. In nucleotides, the CDR3 is TGTGCCAGCAAACCGAGGGGGGGAGGCGACTATGGCTACACCTTC.

CDR3 nucleotide sequence: TGTGCCAGCAGTTTAGAAAGGACAGGGTCCTACGAGCAGTACTTC. Translating gives CASSLERTGSYEQYF. The J gene is TRBJ2-7, the V gene TRBV12-3 or TRBV12-4; 8 bases match TRBD1. The CDR3 loop spans 15 amino acids. J lost 1 base, V lost 1 base, and 3 bases had no gene match.